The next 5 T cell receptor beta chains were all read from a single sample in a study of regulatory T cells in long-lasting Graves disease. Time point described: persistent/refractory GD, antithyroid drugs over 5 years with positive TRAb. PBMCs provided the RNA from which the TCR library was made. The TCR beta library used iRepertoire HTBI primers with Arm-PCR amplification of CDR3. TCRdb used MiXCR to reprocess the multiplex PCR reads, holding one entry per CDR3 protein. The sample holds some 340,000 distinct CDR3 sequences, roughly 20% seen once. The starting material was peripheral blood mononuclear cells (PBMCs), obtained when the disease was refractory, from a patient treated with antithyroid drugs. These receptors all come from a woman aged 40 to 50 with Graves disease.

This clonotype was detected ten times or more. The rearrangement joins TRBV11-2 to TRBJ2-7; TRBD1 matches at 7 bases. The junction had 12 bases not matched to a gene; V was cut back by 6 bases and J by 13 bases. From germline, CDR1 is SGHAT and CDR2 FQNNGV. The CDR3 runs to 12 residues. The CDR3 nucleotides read TGTGCCAGCAGATCAACACAGGGGCGGATATACTTC. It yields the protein CASRSTQGRIYF. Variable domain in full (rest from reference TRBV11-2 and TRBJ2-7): EAGVAQSPRYKIIEKRQSVAFWCNPISGHATLYWYQQILGQGPKLLIQFQNNGVVDDSQLPKDRFSAERLKGVDSTLKIQPAKLEDSAVYLCASRSTQGRIYFGPGTRLTVT.

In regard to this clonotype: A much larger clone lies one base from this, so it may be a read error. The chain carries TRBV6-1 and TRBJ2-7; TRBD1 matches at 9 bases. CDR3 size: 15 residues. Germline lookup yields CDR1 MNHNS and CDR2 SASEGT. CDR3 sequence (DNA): TGTGCCGGCAGATTCGCTCCGGGACAGGGACACGAGCAGTACTTC. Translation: CAGRFAPGQGHEQYF.

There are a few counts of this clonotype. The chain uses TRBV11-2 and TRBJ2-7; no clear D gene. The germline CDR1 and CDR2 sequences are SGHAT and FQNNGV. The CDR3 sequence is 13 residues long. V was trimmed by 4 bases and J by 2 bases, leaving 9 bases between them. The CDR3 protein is CASSWVAAYEQYF. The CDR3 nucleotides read TGTGCCAGCAGCTGGGTAGCCGCCTACGAGCAGTACTTC.

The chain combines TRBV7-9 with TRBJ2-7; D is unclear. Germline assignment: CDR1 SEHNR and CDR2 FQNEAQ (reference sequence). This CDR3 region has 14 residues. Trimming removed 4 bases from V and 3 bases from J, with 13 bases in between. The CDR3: CASSSRVGNYEQYF. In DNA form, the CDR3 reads TGTGCCAGCAGCTCCCGAGTGGGGAACTACGAGCAGTACTTC.

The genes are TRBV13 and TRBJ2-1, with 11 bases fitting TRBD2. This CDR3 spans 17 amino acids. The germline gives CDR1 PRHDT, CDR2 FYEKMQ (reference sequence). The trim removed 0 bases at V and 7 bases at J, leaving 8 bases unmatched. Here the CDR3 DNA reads TGTGCCAGCAGCTTAGGTACTAGCGGGAGTTTCGGAAATGAGCAGTTCTTC. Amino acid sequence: CASSLGTSGSFGNEQFF.